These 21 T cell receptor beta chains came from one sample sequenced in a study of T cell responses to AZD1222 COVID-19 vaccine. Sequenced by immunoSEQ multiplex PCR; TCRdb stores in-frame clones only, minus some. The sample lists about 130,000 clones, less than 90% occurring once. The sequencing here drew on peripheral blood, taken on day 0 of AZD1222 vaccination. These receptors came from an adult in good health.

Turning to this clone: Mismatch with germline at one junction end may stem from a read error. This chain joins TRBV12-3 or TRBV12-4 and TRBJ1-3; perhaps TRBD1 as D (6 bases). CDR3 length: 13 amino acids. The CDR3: CASSLAGANTIYF. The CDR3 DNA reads TGTGCCAGCAGTCTAGCGGGGGCGAACACCATATATTTT.

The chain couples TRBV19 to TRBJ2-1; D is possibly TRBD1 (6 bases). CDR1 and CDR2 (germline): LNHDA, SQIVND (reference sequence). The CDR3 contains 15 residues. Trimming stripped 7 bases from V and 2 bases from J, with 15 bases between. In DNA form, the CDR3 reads TGTGCCAGTAAAGACGGACAGTTAGCCTACAATGAGCAGTTCTTC. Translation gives CASKDGQLAYNEQFF.

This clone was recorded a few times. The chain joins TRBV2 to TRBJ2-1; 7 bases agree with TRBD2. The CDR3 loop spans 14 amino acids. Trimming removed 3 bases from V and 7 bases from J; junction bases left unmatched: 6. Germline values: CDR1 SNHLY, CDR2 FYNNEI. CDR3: CASSDPAGLNEQFF. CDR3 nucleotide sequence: TGTGCCAGCAGTGATCCAGCGGGATTGAATGAGCAGTTCTTC. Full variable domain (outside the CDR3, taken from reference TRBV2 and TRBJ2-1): EPEVTQTPSHQVTQMGQEVILRCVPISNHLYFYWYRQILGQKVEFLVSFYNNEISEKSEIFDDQFSVERPDGSNFTLKIRSTKLEDSAMYFCASSDPAGLNEQFFGPGTRLTVL.

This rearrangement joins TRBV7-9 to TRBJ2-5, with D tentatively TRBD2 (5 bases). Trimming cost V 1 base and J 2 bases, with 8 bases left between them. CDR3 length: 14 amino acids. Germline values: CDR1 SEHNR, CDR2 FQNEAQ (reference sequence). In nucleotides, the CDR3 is TGTGCCAGCAGCTTAGTATCGGGACAAGAGACCCAGTACTTC. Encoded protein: CASSLVSGQETQYF.

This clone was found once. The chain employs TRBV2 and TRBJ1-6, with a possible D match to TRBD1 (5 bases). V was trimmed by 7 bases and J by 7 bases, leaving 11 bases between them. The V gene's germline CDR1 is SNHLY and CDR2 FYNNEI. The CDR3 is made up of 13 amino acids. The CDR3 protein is CASMGQLNSPLHF. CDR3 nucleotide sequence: TGTGCCAGCATGGGGCAGCTAAATTCACCCCTCCACTTT.

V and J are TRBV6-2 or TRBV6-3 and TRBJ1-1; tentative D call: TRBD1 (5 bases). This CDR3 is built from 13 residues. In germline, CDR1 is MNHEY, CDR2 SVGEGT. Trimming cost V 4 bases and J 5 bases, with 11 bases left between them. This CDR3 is CASSWPGDTEAFF. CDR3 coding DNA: TGTGCCAGCAGTTGGCCGGGGGATACTGAAGCTTTCTTT.

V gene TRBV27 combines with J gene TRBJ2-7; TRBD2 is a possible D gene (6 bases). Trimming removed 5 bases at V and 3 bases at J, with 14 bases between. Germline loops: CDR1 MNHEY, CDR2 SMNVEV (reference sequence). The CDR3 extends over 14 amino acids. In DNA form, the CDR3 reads TGTGCCAGCAGTACGTGGGGGGATAACTACGAGCAGTACTTC. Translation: CASSTWGDNYEQYF.

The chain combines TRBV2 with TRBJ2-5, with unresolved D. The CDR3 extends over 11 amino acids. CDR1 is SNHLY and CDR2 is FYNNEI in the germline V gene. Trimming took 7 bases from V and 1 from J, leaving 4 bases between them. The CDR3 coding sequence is TGTGCCAGCACCAGCCAAGAGACCCAGTACTTC. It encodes CASTSQETQYF.

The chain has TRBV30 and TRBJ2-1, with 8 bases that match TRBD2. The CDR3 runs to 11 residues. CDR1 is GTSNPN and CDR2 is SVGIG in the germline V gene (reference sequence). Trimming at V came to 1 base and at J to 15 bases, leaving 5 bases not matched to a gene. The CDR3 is CAWSEGSGTFF. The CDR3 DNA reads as TGTGCCTGGAGTGAGGGTAGCGGGACGTTCTTC.

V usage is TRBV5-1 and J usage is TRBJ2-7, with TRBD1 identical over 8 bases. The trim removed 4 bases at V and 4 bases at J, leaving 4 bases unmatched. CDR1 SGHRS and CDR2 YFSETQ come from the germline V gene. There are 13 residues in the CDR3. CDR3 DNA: TGCGCCAGCAGCCCACGGACAGGGTACGAGCAGTACTTC. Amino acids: CASSPRTGYEQYF. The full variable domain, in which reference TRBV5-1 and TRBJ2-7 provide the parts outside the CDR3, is KAGVTQTPRYLIKTRGQQVTLSCSPISGHRSVSWYQQTPGQGLQFLFEYFSETQRNKGNFPGRFSGRQFSNSRSEMNVSTLELGDSALYLCASSPRTGYEQYFGPGTRLTVT.

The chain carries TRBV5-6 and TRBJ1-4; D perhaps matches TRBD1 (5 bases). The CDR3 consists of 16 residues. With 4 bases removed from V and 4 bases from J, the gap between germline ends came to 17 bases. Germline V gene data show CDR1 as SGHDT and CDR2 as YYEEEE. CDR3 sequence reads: CASSPGRTSGNEKLFF. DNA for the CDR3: TGTGCCAGCAGCCCGGGACGGACCTCGGGTAATGAAAAACTGTTTTTT.

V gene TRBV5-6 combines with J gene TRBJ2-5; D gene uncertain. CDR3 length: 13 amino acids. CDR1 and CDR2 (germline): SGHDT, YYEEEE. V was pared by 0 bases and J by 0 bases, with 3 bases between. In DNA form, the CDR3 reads TGTGCCAGCAGCTTGGAGTACCAAGAGACCCAGTACTTC. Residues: CASSLEYQETQYF.

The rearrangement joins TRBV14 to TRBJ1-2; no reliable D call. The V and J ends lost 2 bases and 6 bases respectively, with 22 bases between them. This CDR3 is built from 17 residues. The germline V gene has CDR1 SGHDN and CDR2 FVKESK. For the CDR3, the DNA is TGTGCCAGCAGCCAACACCCGGGCAGGCTGGGCCCTCATGGCTACACCTTC. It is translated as CASSQHPGRLGPHGYTF.

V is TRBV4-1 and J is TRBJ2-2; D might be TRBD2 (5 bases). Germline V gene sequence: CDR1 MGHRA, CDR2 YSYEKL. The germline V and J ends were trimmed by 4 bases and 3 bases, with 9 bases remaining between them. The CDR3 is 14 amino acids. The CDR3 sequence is CASSLPRDTGELFF. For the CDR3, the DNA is TGCGCCAGCAGCCTACCGAGGGACACCGGGGAGCTGTTTTTT.

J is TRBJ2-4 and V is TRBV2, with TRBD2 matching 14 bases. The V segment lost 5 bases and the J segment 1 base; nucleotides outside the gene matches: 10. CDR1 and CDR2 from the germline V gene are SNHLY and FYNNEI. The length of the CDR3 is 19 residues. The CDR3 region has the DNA TGTGCCAGCAGTAAAACCCGACTAGCGGGGGGGCAGGCCAAAAACATTCAGTACTTC. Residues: CASSKTRLAGGQAKNIQYF.

DNA for the CDR3: TGTGCCAGTAGTTCCATCGACAGGGGGACCTACAATGAGCAGTTCTTC. Translation gives CASSSIDRGTYNEQFF. The rearrangement joins TRBV19 to TRBJ2-1; 9 nucleotides match TRBD1. Looked up from germline, CDR1 is LNHDA and CDR2 is SQIVND (reference sequence). The CDR3 runs 16 residues. V was pared by 5 bases and J by 2 bases, with 7 bases of the junction left unmatched.

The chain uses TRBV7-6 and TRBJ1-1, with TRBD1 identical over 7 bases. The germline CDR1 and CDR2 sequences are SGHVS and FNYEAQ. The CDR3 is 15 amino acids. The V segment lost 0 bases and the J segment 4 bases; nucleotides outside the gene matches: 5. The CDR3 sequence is CASSLAGTESTEAFF. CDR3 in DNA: TGTGCCAGCAGCTTAGCCGGGACAGAGTCCACTGAAGCTTTCTTT.

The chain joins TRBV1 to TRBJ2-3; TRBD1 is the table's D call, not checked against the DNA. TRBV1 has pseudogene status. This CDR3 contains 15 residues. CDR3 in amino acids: CTSSQEDKPGDTQYF. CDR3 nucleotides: TGCACCAGCAGCCAAGAGGACAAACCCGGGGATACGCAGTATTTT.

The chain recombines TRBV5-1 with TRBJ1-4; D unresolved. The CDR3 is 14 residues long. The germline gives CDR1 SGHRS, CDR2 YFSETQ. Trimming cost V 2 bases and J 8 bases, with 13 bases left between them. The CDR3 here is CASSFNDLGEKLFF. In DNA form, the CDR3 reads TGCGCCAGCAGCTTTAACGATCTGGGGGAAAAACTGTTTTTT.

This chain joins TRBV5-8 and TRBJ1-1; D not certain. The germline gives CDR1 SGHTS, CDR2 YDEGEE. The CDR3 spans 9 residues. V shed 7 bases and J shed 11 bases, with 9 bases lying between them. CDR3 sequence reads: CASPFGAFF. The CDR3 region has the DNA TGTGCCAGCCCGTTTGGGGCTTTCTTT.

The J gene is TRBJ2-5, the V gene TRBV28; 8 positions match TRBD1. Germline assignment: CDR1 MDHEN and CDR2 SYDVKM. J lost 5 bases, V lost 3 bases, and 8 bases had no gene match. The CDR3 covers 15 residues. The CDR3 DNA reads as TGTGCCAGCAGTTTTGGGCAGGGGGCGAGGGAGACCCAGTACTTC. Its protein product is CASSFGQGARETQYF.